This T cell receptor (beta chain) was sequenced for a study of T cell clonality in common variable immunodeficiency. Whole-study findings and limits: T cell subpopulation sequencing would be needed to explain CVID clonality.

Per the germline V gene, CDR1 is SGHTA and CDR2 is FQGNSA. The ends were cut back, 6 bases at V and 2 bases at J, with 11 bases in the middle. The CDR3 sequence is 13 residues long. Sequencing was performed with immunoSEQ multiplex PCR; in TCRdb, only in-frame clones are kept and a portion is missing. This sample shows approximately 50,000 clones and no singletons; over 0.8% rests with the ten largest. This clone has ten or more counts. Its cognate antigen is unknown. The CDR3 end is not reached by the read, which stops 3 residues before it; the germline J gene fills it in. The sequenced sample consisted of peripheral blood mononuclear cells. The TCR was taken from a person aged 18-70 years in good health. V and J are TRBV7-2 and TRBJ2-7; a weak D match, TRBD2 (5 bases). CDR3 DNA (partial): TGTGCCAGCAGACAAACCGGGGCCTACGAG. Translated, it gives CASRQTGAYE. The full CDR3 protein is CASRQTGAYEQYF.